This T cell receptor beta chain is from a study of cytomegalovirus exposure and HLA in healthy donors. Trimming removed 4 bases at V and 0 bases at J, with 11 bases between. The germline V gene encodes CDR1 SGHRS and CDR2 YFSETQ. The CDR3 is 14 residues long. Researchers ran the PCR with 60 Vbeta and 13 Jbeta primers. TCRdb keeps only in-frame clones here, not all; method: immunoSEQ multiplex PCR. The sample holds under 250,000 clones, 76% seen once. Sequenced input: PBMCs. This receptor was taken from a man aged 18 to 30 in good health and CMV-seronegative. J is TRBJ2-7 and V is TRBV5-1; D possibly corresponds to TRBD1 (6 bases). CDR3 amino acids: CASSQGTLSYEQYF. The CDR3 DNA reads TGCGCCAGCAGCCAAGGGACACTCTCCTACGAGCAGTACTTC.